Listed here are 17 T cell receptor beta chains from one sample, sequenced in a study of cytomegalovirus exposure and HLA in healthy donors. The PCR was carried out with 60 Vbeta primers and 13 Jbeta primers. Libraries were prepared by immunoSEQ multiplex PCR; TCRdb keeps only in-frame clonotypes and omits some of them. In total, the table holds approximately 120,000 clones. Material for sequencing was PBMCs. The receptors derive from a man younger than 40 in good health and CMV-seronegative.

The chain has TRBV6-4 and TRBJ2-1, with D unresolved. Trimming removed 3 bases from V and 3 bases from J, with 15 bases in between. CDR1 is MRHNA and CDR2 is SNTAGT in the germline V gene. The CDR3 has 16 residues. The DNA for the CDR3 is TGTGCCAGCAGTGATTTCGGTATTGATTACTACAATGAGCAGTTCTTC. Translating gives CASSDFGIDYYNEQFF.

The rearrangement uses TRBV4-1 and TRBJ2-1, with 8 bases identical to TRBD1. The CDR3 is made up of 14 amino acids. Germline lookup yields CDR1 MGHRA and CDR2 YSYEKL. V shed 5 bases, J shed 4 bases, and the junction held 4 bases outside the gene matches. CDR3 DNA sequence: TGCGCCAGCAGCGGACAGGGCTCTTACAATGAGCAGTTCTTC. It is translated as CASSGQGSYNEQFF.

Here the CDR3 reads CASSPLAGTYEQYF. CDR3 sequence (DNA): TGTGCCAGCAGTCCGCTAGCGGGGACCTACGAGCAGTACTTC. The J gene is TRBJ2-7, the V gene TRBV6-1; TRBD2 agrees at 9 bases. In germline, CDR1 is MNHNS, CDR2 SASEGT. The CDR3 covers 14 residues. Trimming cost V 5 bases and J 2 bases; bases outside gene matches: 4.

The chain recombines TRBV5-1 with TRBJ2-7; 9 bases fit TRBD2. V was clipped by 0 bases and J by 2 bases; unmatched bases: 6. Germline CDR1 is SGHRS and CDR2 is YFSETQ. This CDR3 is 16 amino acids long. As DNA, the CDR3 is TGCGCCAGCAGCTTGGCCCCTAGCGGGAATACCTACGAGCAGTACTTC. It encodes CASSLAPSGNTYEQYF.

For the CDR3, the DNA is TGTGCCAGCAGCTTAGTAGCAGGGTCGGGCTACGAGCAGTACTTC. As protein: CASSLVAGSGYEQYF. The chain combines TRBV11-1 with TRBJ2-7, with D maybe TRBD1 (5 bases). CDR1 and CDR2 (germline): SGHAT, FQDESV (reference sequence). This CDR3 contains 15 residues. V was clipped by 1 base and J by 3 bases, with 13 bases between them.

Here the CDR3 DNA reads TGTGCCAGTATGGGGGGACAGGGCTTCTCCGGGGAGCTGTTTTTT. This translates into CASMGGQGFSGELFF. V gene TRBV19 combines with J gene TRBJ2-2; 9 bases are a match to TRBD1. CDR3 length: 15 amino acids. V trimming: 7 bases; J trimming: 6 bases; junction bases outside the gene matches: 9. From germline, CDR1 is LNHDA and CDR2 SQIVND (reference sequence).

The chain uses TRBV7-9 and TRBJ1-1, with no clear D. This CDR3 region has 14 residues. Germline CDR1 is SEHNR and CDR2 is FQNEAQ (reference sequence). V was trimmed by 5 bases and J by 4 bases, leaving 14 bases between them. The CDR3 here is CASSAVAVTTEAFF. The CDR3 DNA reads as TGTGCCAGCAGCGCGGTCGCAGTGACCACTGAAGCTTTCTTT. Looking up the rest from reference TRBV7-9 and TRBJ1-1 gives the full variable domain: DTGVSQNPRHKITKRGQNVTFRCDPISEHNRLYWYRQTLGQGPEFLTYFQNEAQLEKSRLLSDRFSAERPKGSFSTLEIQRTEQGDSAMYLCASSAVAVTTEAFFGQGTRLTVV.

The gene calls are TRBV5-6 and TRBJ2-7; 7 nucleotides line up with TRBD1. J lost 3 bases, V lost 5 bases, and 5 bases had no gene match. The CDR3 sequence is 13 residues long. CDR1 is SGHDT and CDR2 is YYEEEE in the germline V gene. This chain's CDR3 is CASSPRQGYEQYF. CDR3 coding DNA: TGTGCCAGCAGTCCTCGACAGGGCTACGAGCAGTACTTC.

This sequence joins TRBV29-1 and TRBJ2-3; D may be TRBD2 (6 bases). V was pared by 4 bases and J by 6 bases, with 11 bases between. The CDR3 loop spans 12 amino acids. Germline lookup yields CDR1 SQVTM and CDR2 ANQGSEA. CDR3 loop: CSVVYGGDTQYF. The CDR3, as DNA: TGCAGCGTTGTGTATGGAGGGGATACGCAGTATTTT.

CDR3 sequence: CASRSTGKNYGYTF. The CDR3 coding sequence is TGTGCCAGCAGAAGCACAGGGAAAAACTATGGCTACACCTTC. The chain has TRBV5-4 and TRBJ1-2; tentative D call: TRBD1 (6 bases). The CDR3 totals 14 residues. V shed 5 bases and J shed 2 bases, with 13 bases lying between them. Germline CDR1 and CDR2: SGHNT and YYREEE (reference sequence).

The chain has TRBV7-3 and TRBJ1-3, with TRBD1 as a possible D gene (6 bases). This CDR3 comprises 16 residues. Germline V CDR1 and CDR2: SGHTA, FQGTGA. V lost 1 base to trimming and J lost 3 bases, with 13 bases between them. The CDR3 loop is CASSLIGPGVGNTIYF. The CDR3 nucleotides read TGTGCCAGCAGCTTAATAGGGCCAGGGGTTGGAAACACCATATATTTT.

CDR3 in amino acids: CASSAAGRETQYF. The CDR3 region has the DNA TGCGCCAGCAGCGCCGCGGGGAGAGAGACCCAGTACTTC. This sequence joins TRBV4-1 and TRBJ2-5; perhaps TRBD2 as D (6 bases). Trimming shortened V by 5 bases and J by 4 bases, and 11 bases separated the two germline ends. Germline V gene lookup returns CDR1 MGHRA and CDR2 YSYEKL. The CDR3 spans 13 residues.

The genes are TRBV4-2 and TRBJ2-7; D is uncertain. CDR3 size: 17 residues. Between the trimmed V and J ends, which lost 4 bases and 4 bases, there was a span of 23 bases. CDR1 and CDR2 from the germline V gene are LGHNA and YNFKEQ. CDR3 sequence (DNA): TGTGCCAGCAGCCGCAGTGTGAGAGGAGCAAATCCTTACGAGCAGTACTTC. It is translated as CASSRSVRGANPYEQYF.

V usage is TRBV5-4 and J usage is TRBJ2-7; 9 nucleotides match TRBD2. CDR1 SGHNT and CDR2 YYREEE come from the germline V gene (reference sequence). The CDR3 is 16 residues long. The trim removed 0 bases at V and 3 bases at J, leaving 7 bases unmatched. The DNA for the CDR3 is TGTGCCAGCAGCTTGGCCCTGTCTAGCGGGATCTACGAGCAGTACTTC. Its protein is CASSLALSSGIYEQYF.

The rearrangement links TRBV11-3 to TRBJ2-1; D might be TRBD1 (6 bases). This CDR3 is built from 13 residues. The V gene lost 5 bases and the J gene lost 6 bases, with 11 bases spanning the gap. Germline loops: CDR1 SGHNT, CDR2 YENEEA. CDR3 bases: TGTGCCAGCAGCAAACAGGGCCCCAATGAGCAGTTCTTC. This codes for CASSKQGPNEQFF.

The chain combines TRBV25-1 with TRBJ1-5; 7 bases agree with TRBD1. The V segment lost 4 bases and the J segment 7 bases; nucleotides outside the gene matches: 16. The CDR3 consists of 17 residues. Germline lookup yields CDR1 MGHDK and CDR2 SYGVNS. The DNA for the CDR3 is TGTGCCAGCAGTGGAACAACCGGGACAGCGGACTGGCAGCCCCAGCATTTT. Translation gives CASSGTTGTADWQPQHF.

The chain has TRBV5-1 and TRBJ2-2, with 12 bases aligning to TRBD2. Germline V gives CDR1 SGHRS, CDR2 YFSETQ. This CDR3 comprises 16 residues. The trim removed 7 bases at V and 1 base at J, leaving 5 bases unmatched. CDR3 loop: CASARTSGKNTGELFF. The DNA of the CDR3 is TGCGCCAGCGCCCGGACTAGCGGGAAGAACACCGGGGAGCTGTTTTTT.